These T cell receptor beta chains were read from a single sample in a study of T cells expressing NK-cell markers. TCRdb reprocessed the 5' RACE reads; each CDR3 protein has one entry and no DNA is given. The listing records 300,000 to 500,000 distinct CDR3 sequences. The sample taken for sequencing was blood T cells: a sorted CD56 or NKG2C T cell subset, CD4+ or CD8+ T cells, or bulk PBMC T cells (not recorded which). The receptors come from a woman aged 45-59 years in good health. Both conserved end residues are part of each CDR3. Fields, in order: CDR3 protein, V gene, J gene.

CDR3 protein: CASNAGTGRNTQYF
V gene: TRBV5-1
J gene: TRBJ2-3

CDR3 protein: CASSLIGGELFF
V gene: TRBV7-2
J gene: TRBJ2-2

CDR3 protein: CASNSRVVASDTQYF
V gene: TRBV4-1
J gene: TRBJ2-3

CDR3 protein: CASNRGPVGNTIYF
V gene: TRBV12-3/TRBV12-4
J gene: TRBJ1-3

CDR3 protein: CASSQWERGTEAFF
V gene: TRBV4-1
J gene: TRBJ1-1

CDR3 protein: CASSHLLIAGDTDTQYF
V gene: TRBV14
J gene: TRBJ2-3

CDR3 protein: CSVEGGTSGNAGELFF
V gene: TRBV29-1
J gene: TRBJ2-2

CDR3 protein: CASSLAVGGGTEAFF
V gene: TRBV5-1
J gene: TRBJ1-1

CDR3 protein: CSANPAGLTDTQYF
V gene: TRBV20-1
J gene: TRBJ2-3

CDR3 protein: CASRITAKISGANVLTF
V gene: TRBV12-3/TRBV12-4
J gene: TRBJ2-6

CDR3 protein: CASSSRTGAMNEQFF
V gene: TRBV5-1
J gene: TRBJ2-1

CDR3 protein: CASSLSSETEQFF
V gene: TRBV12-3/TRBV12-4
J gene: TRBJ2-1

CDR3 protein: CAIRGDSGANVLTF
V gene: TRBV6-6
J gene: TRBJ2-6

CDR3 protein: CASSYPDNTGELFF
V gene: TRBV6-2/TRBV6-3
J gene: TRBJ2-2

CDR3 protein: CASKKVGNTGELFF
V gene: TRBV13
J gene: TRBJ2-2

CDR3 protein: CSAWRTEKRPQYF
V gene: TRBV20-1
J gene: TRBJ2-5

CDR3 protein: CASSSPTGDIGELFF
V gene: TRBV12-3/TRBV12-4
J gene: TRBJ2-2

CDR3 protein: CASGLWQANEQFF
V gene: TRBV12-5
J gene: TRBJ2-1

CDR3 protein: CATSDPRFSGSKNEQFF
V gene: TRBV24-1
J gene: TRBJ2-1

CDR3 protein: CASSYRVPGELFF
V gene: TRBV5-5
J gene: TRBJ2-2

CDR3 protein: CSVVKGQNTEAFF
V gene: TRBV29-1
J gene: TRBJ1-1

CDR3 protein: CSVVDSGARSEQFF
V gene: TRBV29-1
J gene: TRBJ2-1

CDR3 protein: CASSSEMSGGRTDTQYF
V gene: TRBV7-9
J gene: TRBJ2-3

CDR3 protein: CATSTRINEQFF
V gene: TRBV15
J gene: TRBJ2-1

CDR3 protein: CSASPAYTEAFF
V gene: TRBV20-1
J gene: TRBJ1-1

CDR3 protein: CASTRGLQSYEQYF
V gene: TRBV6-5
J gene: TRBJ2-7

CDR3 protein: CASSEGWPDTQYF
V gene: TRBV2
J gene: TRBJ2-3

CDR3 protein: CASSRDRASPRPFF
V gene: TRBV5-1
J gene: TRBJ2-1

CDR3 protein: CASRRERSYNEQFF
V gene: TRBV6-6
J gene: TRBJ2-1

CDR3 protein: CSVAGSYGYTF
V gene: TRBV29-1
J gene: TRBJ1-2

CDR3 protein: CAIRGGTPDTQYF
V gene: TRBV10-3
J gene: TRBJ2-3

CDR3 protein: CASSLVSGGPYNEQFF
V gene: TRBV5-1
J gene: TRBJ2-1

CDR3 protein: CATSRGDRDSMGHF
V gene: TRBV15
J gene: TRBJ1-5

CDR3 protein: CASSWGTRETQYF
V gene: TRBV13
J gene: TRBJ2-5

CDR3 protein: CASSPTSGSSNEQFF
V gene: TRBV6-5
J gene: TRBJ2-1

CDR3 protein: CASTQLSGTSGSKNTDTQYF
V gene: TRBV5-6
J gene: TRBJ2-3

CDR3 protein: CASTLGTRALHF
V gene: TRBV12-3/TRBV12-4
J gene: TRBJ1-6

CDR3 protein: CASSLGVNIQYF
V gene: TRBV12-3/TRBV12-4
J gene: TRBJ2-4

CDR3 protein: CASSFRRVGGPAEKLFF
V gene: TRBV12-3/TRBV12-4
J gene: TRBJ1-4

CDR3 protein: CASSWQGPSYEQYF
V gene: TRBV11-3
J gene: TRBJ2-7

CDR3 protein: CASSQPGRSVYEQFF
V gene: TRBV14
J gene: TRBJ2-1

CDR3 protein: CASSLRGRKEQYF
V gene: TRBV5-6
J gene: TRBJ2-7

CDR3 protein: CASIPGQRTYNEQFF
V gene: TRBV12-3/TRBV12-4
J gene: TRBJ2-1

CDR3 protein: CASSPGGANNSPLHF
V gene: TRBV4-1
J gene: TRBJ1-6

CDR3 protein: CASSALGTSGIAKNIQYF
V gene: TRBV5-1
J gene: TRBJ2-4

CDR3 protein: CASSKRLGNEQFF
V gene: TRBV6-5
J gene: TRBJ2-1

CDR3 protein: CSASLGLAGGLEQYF
V gene: TRBV20-1
J gene: TRBJ2-7

CDR3 protein: CASRGPGQQETQYF
V gene: TRBV12-3/TRBV12-4
J gene: TRBJ2-5

CDR3 protein: CASSPIPLGGNYGYTF
V gene: TRBV18
J gene: TRBJ1-2

CDR3 protein: CASSHPLAGVGEQFF
V gene: TRBV7-8
J gene: TRBJ2-1